This T cell receptor (beta chain) comes out of a study of CD8 T cells in ankylosing spondylitis. Study-wide results and caveats: For ankylosing spondylitis blood, a TCR beta motif of several highly homologous variants appeared characteristic. Prior work had noted some motif variants in reactive arthritis blood and synovial fluid.

This clonotype was detected a few times. The antigen remains unidentified. CDR1 and CDR2 (germline): LNHDA, SQIVND (reference sequence). CDR3 length: 15 residues. V shed 3 bases and J shed 0 bases, with 9 bases lying between them. TCRdb re-derived calls from the 5' RACE reads in MiXCR, one entry per CDR3 protein. The sample has 400,000 or so distinct CDR3 sequences, roughly 26% seen once. The sample consisted of blood, either unsorted or a sorted T cell fraction (not recorded which). This sequence joins TRBV19 and TRBJ2-1, with no clear D. The clonotype comes from a male donor with ankylosing spondylitis. CDR3 protein: CASSIDISSYNEQFF. CDR3 nucleotides: TGTGCCAGTAGTATTGACATAAGCTCCTACAATGAGCAGTTCTTC.